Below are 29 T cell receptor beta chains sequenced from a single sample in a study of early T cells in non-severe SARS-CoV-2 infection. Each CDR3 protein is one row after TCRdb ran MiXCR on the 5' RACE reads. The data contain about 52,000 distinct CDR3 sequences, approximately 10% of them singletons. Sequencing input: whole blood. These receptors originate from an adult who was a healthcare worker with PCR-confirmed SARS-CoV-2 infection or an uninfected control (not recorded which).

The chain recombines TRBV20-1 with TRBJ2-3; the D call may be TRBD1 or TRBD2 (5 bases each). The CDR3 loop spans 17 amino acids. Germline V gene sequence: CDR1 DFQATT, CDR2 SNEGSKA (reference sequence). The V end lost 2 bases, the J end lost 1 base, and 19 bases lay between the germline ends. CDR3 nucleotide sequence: TGCAGTGCTAGACTCCCTCTGAGGGGATGGGGCACAGATACGCAGTATTTT. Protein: CSARLPLRGWGTDTQYF.

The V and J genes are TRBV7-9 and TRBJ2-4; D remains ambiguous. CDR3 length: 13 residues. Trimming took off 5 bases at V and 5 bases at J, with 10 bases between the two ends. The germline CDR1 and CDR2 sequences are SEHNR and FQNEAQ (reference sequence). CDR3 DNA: TGTGCCAGCAGCCGCGACACCCAAAACATTCAGTACTTC. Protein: CASSRDTQNIQYF.

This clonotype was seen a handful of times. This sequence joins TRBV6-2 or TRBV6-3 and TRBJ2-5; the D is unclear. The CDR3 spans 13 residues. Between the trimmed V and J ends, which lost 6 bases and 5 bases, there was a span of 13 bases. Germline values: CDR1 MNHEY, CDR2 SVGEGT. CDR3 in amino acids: CASSFDADETQYF. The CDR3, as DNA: TGTGCCAGCAGCTTCGACGCAGATGAGACCCAGTACTTC.

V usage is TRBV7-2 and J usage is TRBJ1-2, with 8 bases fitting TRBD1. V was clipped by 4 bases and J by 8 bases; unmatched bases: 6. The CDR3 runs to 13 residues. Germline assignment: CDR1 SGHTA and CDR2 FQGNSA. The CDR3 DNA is TGTGCCAGCAGCTCCAGGACAGGGCAGGGCTACACCTTC. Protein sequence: CASSSRTGQGYTF.

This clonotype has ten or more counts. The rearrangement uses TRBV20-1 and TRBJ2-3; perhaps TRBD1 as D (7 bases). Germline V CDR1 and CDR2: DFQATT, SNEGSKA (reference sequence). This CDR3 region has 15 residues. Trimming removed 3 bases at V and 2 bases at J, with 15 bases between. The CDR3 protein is CSASFTGEATDTQYF. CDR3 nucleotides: TGCAGTGCTAGTTTTACAGGGGAGGCCACAGATACGCAGTATTTT.

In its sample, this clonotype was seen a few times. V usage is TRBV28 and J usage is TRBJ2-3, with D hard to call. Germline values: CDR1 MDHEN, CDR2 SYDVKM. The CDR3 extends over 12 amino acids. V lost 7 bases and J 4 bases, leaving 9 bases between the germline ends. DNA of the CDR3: TGTGCCAGCAAAAAGTACCCAGATACGCAGTATTTT. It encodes CASKKYPDTQYF.

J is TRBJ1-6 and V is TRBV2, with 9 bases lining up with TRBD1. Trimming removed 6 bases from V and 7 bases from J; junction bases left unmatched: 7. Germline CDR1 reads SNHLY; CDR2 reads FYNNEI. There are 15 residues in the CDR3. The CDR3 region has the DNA TGTGCCAGCAGCGCGGACAGGGGTCGGAATTCACCCCTCCACTTT. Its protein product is CASSADRGRNSPLHF.

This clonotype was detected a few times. CDR3 sequence reads: CASSPAVHEQYF. CDR3 sequence (DNA): TGTGCCAGCAGCCCGGCGGTTCACGAGCAGTACTTC. The chain combines TRBV11-1 with TRBJ2-7; D not resolved. Germline V gene sequence: CDR1 SGHAT, CDR2 FQDESV (reference sequence). The CDR3 runs 12 residues. With 5 bases removed from V and 5 bases from J, the gap between germline ends came to 10 bases.

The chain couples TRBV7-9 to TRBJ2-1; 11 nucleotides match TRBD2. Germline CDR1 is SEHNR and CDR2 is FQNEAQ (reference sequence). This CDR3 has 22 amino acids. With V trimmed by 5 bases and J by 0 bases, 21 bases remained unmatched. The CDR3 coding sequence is TGTGCCAGCAGCCAAAAAAAGACTGGTAGCGGGGGGGCCCTTAGCTCCTACAATGAGCAGTTCTTC. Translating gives CASSQKKTGSGGALSSYNEQFF.

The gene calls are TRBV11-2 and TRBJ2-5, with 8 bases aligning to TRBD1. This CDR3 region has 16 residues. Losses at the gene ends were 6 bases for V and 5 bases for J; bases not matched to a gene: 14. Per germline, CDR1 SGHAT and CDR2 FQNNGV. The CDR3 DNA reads TGTGCCAGCAGTTCAGGGGGCGTTCCTCCCAAGGAGACCCAGTACTTC. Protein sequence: CASSSGGVPPKETQYF. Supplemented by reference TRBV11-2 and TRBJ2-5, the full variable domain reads EAGVAQSPRYKIIEKRQSVAFWCNPISGHATLYWYQQILGQGPKLLIQFQNNGVVDDSQLPKDRFSAERLKGVDSTLKIQPAKLEDSAVYLCASSSGGVPPKETQYFGPGTRLLVL.

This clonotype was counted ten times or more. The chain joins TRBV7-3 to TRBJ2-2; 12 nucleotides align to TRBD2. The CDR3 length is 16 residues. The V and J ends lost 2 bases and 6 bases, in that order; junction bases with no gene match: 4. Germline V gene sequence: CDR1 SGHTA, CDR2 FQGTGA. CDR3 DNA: TGTGCCAGCAGCTTATCCACTAGCGGGAGGCCCGGGGAGCTGTTTTTT. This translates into CASSLSTSGRPGELFF.

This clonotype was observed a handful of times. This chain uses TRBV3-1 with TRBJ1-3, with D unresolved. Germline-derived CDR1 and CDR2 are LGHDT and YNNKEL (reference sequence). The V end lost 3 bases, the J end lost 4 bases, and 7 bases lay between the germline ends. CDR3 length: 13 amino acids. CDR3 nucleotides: TGTGCCAGCAGCCAGGGAGAGGGAAACACCATATATTTT. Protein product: CASSQGEGNTIYF. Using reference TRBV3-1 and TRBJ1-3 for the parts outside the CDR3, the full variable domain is DTAVSQTPKYLVTQMGNDKSIKCEQNLGHDTMYWYKQDSKKFLKIMFSYNNKELIINETVPNRFSPKSPDKAHLNLHINSLELGDSAVYFCASSQGEGNTIYFGEGSWLTVV.

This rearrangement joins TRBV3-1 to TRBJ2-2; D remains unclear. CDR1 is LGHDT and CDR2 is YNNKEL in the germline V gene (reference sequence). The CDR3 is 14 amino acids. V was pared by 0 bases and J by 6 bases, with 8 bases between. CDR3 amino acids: CASSQEGKPGELFF. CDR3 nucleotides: TGTGCCAGCAGCCAAGAAGGGAAGCCCGGGGAGCTGTTTTTT. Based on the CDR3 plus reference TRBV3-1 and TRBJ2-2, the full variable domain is DTAVSQTPKYLVTQMGNDKSIKCEQNLGHDTMYWYKQDSKKFLKIMFSYNNKELIINETVPNRFSPKSPDKAHLNLHINSLELGDSAVYFCASSQEGKPGELFFGEGSRLTVL.

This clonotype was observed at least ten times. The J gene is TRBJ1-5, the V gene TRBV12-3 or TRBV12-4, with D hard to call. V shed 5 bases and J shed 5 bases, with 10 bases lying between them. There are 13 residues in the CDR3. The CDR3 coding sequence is TGTGCCAGCAGTATACAGCTTGATCAGCCCCAGCATTTT. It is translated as CASSIQLDQPQHF.

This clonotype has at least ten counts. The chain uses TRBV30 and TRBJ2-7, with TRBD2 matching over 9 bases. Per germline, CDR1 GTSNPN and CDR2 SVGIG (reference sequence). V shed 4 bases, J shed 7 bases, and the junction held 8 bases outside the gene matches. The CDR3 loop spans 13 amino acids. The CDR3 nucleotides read TGTGCCTGGAATGCACTAGCGGGTGTGGAGCAGTACTTC. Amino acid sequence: CAWNALAGVEQYF. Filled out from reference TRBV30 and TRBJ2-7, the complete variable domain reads SQTIHQWPATLVQPVGSPLSLECTVEGTSNPNLYWYRQAAGRGLQLLFYSVGIGQISSEVPQNLSASRPQDRQFILSSKKLLLSDSGFYLCAWNALAGVEQYFGPGTRLTVT.

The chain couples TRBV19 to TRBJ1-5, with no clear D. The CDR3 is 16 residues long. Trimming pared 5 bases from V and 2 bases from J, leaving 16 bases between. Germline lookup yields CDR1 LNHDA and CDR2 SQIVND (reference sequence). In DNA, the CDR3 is TGTGCCAGTAGTGTACGACCCGAGGGCGGCAATCAGCCCCAGCATTTT. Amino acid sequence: CASSVRPEGGNQPQHF.

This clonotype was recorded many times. CDR3 region: CAIRDSGSSGNTIYF. The CDR3 DNA is TGTGCTATCCGCGACAGCGGGAGCTCTGGAAACACCATATATTTT. The chain employs TRBV7-9 and TRBJ1-3; D perhaps matches TRBD1 (5 bases). The CDR3 loop spans 15 amino acids. The germline CDR1 and CDR2 sequences are SEHNR and FQNEAQ (reference sequence).

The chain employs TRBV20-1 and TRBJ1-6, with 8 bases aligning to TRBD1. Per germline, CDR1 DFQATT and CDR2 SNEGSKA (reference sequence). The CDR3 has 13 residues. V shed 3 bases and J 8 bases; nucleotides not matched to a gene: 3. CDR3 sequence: CSARSGGYSPLHF. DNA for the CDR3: TGCAGTGCTAGGTCAGGGGGCTATTCACCCCTCCACTTT.

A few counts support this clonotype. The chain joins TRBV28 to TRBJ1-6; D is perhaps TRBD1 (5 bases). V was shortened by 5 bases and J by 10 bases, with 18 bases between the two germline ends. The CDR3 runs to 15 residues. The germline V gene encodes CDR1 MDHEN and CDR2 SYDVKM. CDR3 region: CASSEDIADGSPLHF. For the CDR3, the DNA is TGTGCCAGCAGTGAGGACATTGCAGATGGGTCACCCCTCCACTTT.

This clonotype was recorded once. CDR3 region: CSAYDRPYEQYF. The CDR3 DNA reads TGCAGTGCTTATGACAGGCCCTACGAGCAGTACTTC. The V gene is TRBV20-1, the J gene TRBJ2-7; D might be TRBD1 (6 bases). Germline lookup yields CDR1 DFQATT and CDR2 SNEGSKA (reference sequence). This CDR3 is built from 12 residues. V gave up 5 bases and J gave up 2 bases, with 10 bases separating them.

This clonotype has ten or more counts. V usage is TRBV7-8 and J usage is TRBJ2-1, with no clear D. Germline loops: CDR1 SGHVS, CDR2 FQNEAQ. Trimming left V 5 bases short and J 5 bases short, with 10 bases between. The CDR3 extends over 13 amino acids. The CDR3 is CASSPQIDNEQFF. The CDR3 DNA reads TGTGCCAGCAGCCCCCAGATCGACAATGAGCAGTTCTTC.

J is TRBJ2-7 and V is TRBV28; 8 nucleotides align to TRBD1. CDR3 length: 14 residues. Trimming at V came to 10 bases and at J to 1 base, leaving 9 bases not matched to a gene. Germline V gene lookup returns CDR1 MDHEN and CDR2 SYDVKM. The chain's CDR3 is CATLGQEKSYEQYF. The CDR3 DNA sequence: TGTGCCACCCTGGGACAGGAGAAATCCTACGAGCAGTACTTC.

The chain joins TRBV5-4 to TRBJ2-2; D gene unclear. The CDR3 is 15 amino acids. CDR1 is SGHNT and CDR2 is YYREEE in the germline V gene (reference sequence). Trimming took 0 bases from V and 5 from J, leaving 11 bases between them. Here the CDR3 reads CASSLAVLATGELFF. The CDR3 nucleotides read TGTGCCAGCAGCTTGGCCGTGCTGGCGACCGGGGAGCTGTTTTTT.

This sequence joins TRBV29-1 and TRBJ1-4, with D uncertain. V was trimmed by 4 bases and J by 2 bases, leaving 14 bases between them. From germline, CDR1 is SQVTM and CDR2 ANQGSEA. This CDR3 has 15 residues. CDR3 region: CSVGGPTSTNEKLFF. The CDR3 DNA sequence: TGCAGCGTTGGTGGACCAACTTCCACTAATGAAAAACTGTTTTTT. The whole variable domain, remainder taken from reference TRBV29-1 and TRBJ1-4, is SAVISQKPSRDICQRGTSLTIQCQVDSQVTMMFWYRQQPGQSLTLIATANQGSEATYESGFVIDKFPISRPNLTFSTLTVSNMSPEDSSIYLCSVGGPTSTNEKLFFGSGTQLSVL.

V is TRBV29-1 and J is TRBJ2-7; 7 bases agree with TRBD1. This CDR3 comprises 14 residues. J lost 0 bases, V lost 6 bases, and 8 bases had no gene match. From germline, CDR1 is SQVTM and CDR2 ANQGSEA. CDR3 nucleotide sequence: TGCAGCGTACGCGGACAGGAGAGCTCCTACGAGCAGTACTTC. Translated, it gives CSVRGQESSYEQYF.

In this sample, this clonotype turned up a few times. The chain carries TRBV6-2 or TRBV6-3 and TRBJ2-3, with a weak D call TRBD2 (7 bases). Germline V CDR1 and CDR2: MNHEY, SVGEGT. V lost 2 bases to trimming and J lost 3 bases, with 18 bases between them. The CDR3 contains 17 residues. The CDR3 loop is CASSYGGGGPGTDTQYF. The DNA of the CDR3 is TGTGCCAGCAGTTACGGGGGGGGCGGCCCCGGTACAGATACGCAGTATTTT.

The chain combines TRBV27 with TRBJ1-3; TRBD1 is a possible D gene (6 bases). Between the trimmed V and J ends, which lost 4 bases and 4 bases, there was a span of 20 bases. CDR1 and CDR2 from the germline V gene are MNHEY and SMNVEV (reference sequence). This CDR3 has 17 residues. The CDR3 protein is CASSSRTGSSRGNTIYF. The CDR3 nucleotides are TGTGCCAGCAGTTCCCGAACAGGGTCGTCGAGAGGAAACACCATATATTTT.

The CDR3: CASSLVVNGELFF. In DNA form, the CDR3 reads TGCGCCAGCAGCTTGGTAGTCAACGGGGAGCTGTTTTTT. V usage is TRBV5-1 and J usage is TRBJ2-2; D is unresolved. The CDR3 runs to 13 residues. V was shortened by 0 bases and J by 7 bases, with 7 bases between the two germline ends. Germline V gives CDR1 SGHRS, CDR2 YFSETQ.

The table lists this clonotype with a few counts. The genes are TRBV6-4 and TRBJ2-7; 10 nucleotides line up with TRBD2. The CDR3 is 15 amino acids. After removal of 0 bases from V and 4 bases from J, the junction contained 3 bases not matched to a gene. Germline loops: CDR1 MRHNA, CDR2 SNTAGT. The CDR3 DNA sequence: TGTGCCAGCAGTGACTCCTCTAGCGGGAGTTACGAGCAGTACTTC. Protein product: CASSDSSSGSYEQYF.